There are many counts of the clone carrying this T cell receptor beta chain. Its target is unknown. This sample is part of a study of regulatory T cells in long-lasting Graves disease. Study-level findings and limits: Persistent disease preferred TRBV28, TRBJ1-2 and TRBJ2-5; new disease, TRBV20-1 and TRBJ2-1.

Time point: newly diagnosed GD, antithyroid drugs for less than 3 months. PBMCs were the source of the RNA used for TCR sequencing. Relying on iRepertoire HTBI primers and Arm-PCR of CDR3 regions, the team built TCR beta libraries. In the original workflow: Segment identification across samples yielded 55 to 65 TRBV and roughly 15 TRBJ segments. TCRdb independently ran MiXCR on the multiplex PCR reads; one entry per CDR3 protein. TCRdb assigned the V and J calls; the authors' analysis was not used. Of about 310,000 distinct CDR3 sequences in the sample, roughly 18% were seen once. The V segment lost 3 bases and the J segment 2 bases; nucleotides outside the gene matches: 2. This CDR3 is 14 amino acids long. Germline V gene data show CDR1 as SGHDN and CDR2 as FVKESK.

The clonotype was recovered from a female donor with Graves disease. This specimen was peripheral blood mononuclear cells (PBMCs), taken at new diagnosis, from a patient treated with antithyroid drugs. The chain recombines TRBV14 with TRBJ1-1; 8 bases are a match to TRBD1. CDR3 sequence reads: CASSHRGRNTEAFF. CDR3 DNA: TGTGCCAGCAGCCACAGGGGGCGCAACACTGAAGCTTTCTTT.